The T cell receptor beta chain described here comes from a study of T-cell memory formation after mild COVID-19. Concerning this clonotype itself: What it binds is not known.

In TCRdb, the 5' RACE reads were re-called with MiXCR into one record per CDR3 protein. The sample carries 250,000 to 400,000 distinct CDR3 sequences, more than 13% recorded once. General observations from the study: Contracting clones from day 15 to 85 showed balanced CD4/CD8; later expanders favored CD4+.

The TCR originated in a man aged 18-30 years who had mild COVID-19 (a few samples of this study predate the infection). Cell type and time point are not known. The specimen was PBMCs or a T cell subset sorted from them (not recorded which).

CDR3 sequence reads: CASKVQPASDGYTF. The CDR3 DNA follows: TGTGCCAGCAAGGTACAGCCTGCCTCTGATGGCTACACCTTC. The chain is built from TRBV28 and TRBJ1-2; D gene unclear. This CDR3 is built from 14 residues. V was trimmed by 7 bases and J by 6 bases, leaving 18 bases between them. Germline CDR1 MDHEN, CDR2 SYDVKM.